This TCR beta chain was identified during a study of graft-versus-host responses after intestinal transplantation. The wider study: Each recipient received anti-thymocyte globulin induction, then tacrolimus and steroids for approximately three years. Regarding the study as a whole: GvH clones surfaced in recipient marrow, some emerging earlier in ileum or blood.

Germline V gene lookup returns CDR1 SGHTA and CDR2 FQGTGA. The CDR3 spans 15 residues. The ends lost 2 bases at V and 1 base at J; junction bases unmatched: 2. Comment on this clone: Its antigen remains unknown.

Sequencing used immunoSEQ multiplex PCR; TCRdb keeps in-frame clones, though not all of them. Among about 20,000 clones listed, about 89% were seen once. Sequencing used PBMCs, obtained more than 220 days after intestinal transplant. The origin of this receptor is a human patient who received an intestinal transplant, so some T cells may come from the graft donor. V gene TRBV7-3 combines with J gene TRBJ2-3; 8 bases are shared with TRBD1. CDR3 bases: TGTGCCAGCAGCTTACAGGGGGCGGGCACAGATACGCAGTATTTT. It specifies CASSLQGAGTDTQYF.